The 27 T cell receptor beta chains below all came from one sample that was sequenced in a study of blood T cell repertoires in COVID-19. Clones were read by immunoSEQ multiplex PCR, and TCRdb kept only the in-frame ones, dropping some. The table lists 250,000 to 300,000 clones, 70% to 90% of them singletons. The sequenced sample consisted of PBMCs or T cells enriched from blood (not recorded which). All receptors derive from a woman between 25 and 40 years old who had recovered from COVID-19.

The chain employs TRBV5-1 and TRBJ2-3, with a tentative D call TRBD2 (6 bases). Germline V gives CDR1 SGHRS, CDR2 YFSETQ. The CDR3 is made up of 15 amino acids. The V end lost 9 bases, the J end lost 4 bases, and 21 bases lay between the germline ends. The CDR3 DNA reads TGCGCCACCGCATCCCGGACTATGGTTTCAGATACGCAGTATTTT. Its protein is CATASRTMVSDTQYF.

The chain uses TRBV27 and TRBJ2-2; 8 nucleotides align to TRBD1. Trimming cost V 2 bases and J 6 bases; bases outside gene matches: 2. Germline lookup yields CDR1 MNHEY and CDR2 SMNVEV (reference sequence). The length of the CDR3 is 14 residues. The CDR3 reads CASSLIRGPGELFF. The DNA for the CDR3 is TGTGCCAGCAGTTTAATCAGGGGGCCCGGGGAGCTGTTTTTT.

This chain joins TRBV9 and TRBJ2-1, with TRBD2 identical over 13 bases. Germline CDR1 is SGDLS and CDR2 is YYNGEE. Trimming took 3 bases from V and 6 from J; bases not matched to a gene: 15. The CDR3 covers 19 residues. CDR3 in DNA: TGTGCCAGCAGCGCCTCCACTAGCGGGAGGGCGACGTCCCGCAATGAGCAGTTCTTC. Amino acids: CASSASTSGRATSRNEQFF.

J is TRBJ2-5 and V is TRBV5-1; 10 positions match TRBD1. The germline CDR1 and CDR2 sequences are SGHRS and YFSETQ. Trimming removed 4 bases from V and 4 bases from J; junction bases left unmatched: 7. The CDR3 totals 15 residues. The CDR3 reads CASSATGTGVETQYF. The CDR3, as DNA: TGCGCCAGCAGCGCGACCGGGACAGGGGTAGAGACCCAGTACTTC.

This rearrangement joins TRBV12-3 or TRBV12-4 to TRBJ2-5; D is ambiguous. This CDR3 has 13 amino acids. Deletions cut 2 bases from V and 4 bases from J, with 8 bases between. Here the CDR3 DNA reads TGTGCCAGCAGTTTATTTTCGGGAGAGACCCAGTACTTC. The encoded protein is CASSLFSGETQYF.

The rearrangement joins TRBV27 to TRBJ2-1; 12 nucleotides align to TRBD2. The CDR3 loop spans 18 amino acids. J gave up 5 bases and V 8 bases, and 16 bases lay outside the gene matches. Germline lookup yields CDR1 MNHEY and CDR2 SMNVEV (reference sequence). The DNA for the CDR3 is TGTGCCAGCGGGCGACTAGCGGGAGCTGTTCGTAGGAACAATGAGCAGTTCTTC. Its protein product is CASGRLAGAVRRNNEQFF.

This clone came up a few times. This chain joins TRBV6-1 and TRBJ1-1, with 10 bases identical to TRBD1. The germline gives CDR1 MNHNS, CDR2 SASEGT. The CDR3 has 16 residues. J lost 2 bases, V lost 3 bases, and 6 bases had no gene match. The CDR3 spells CASSDHRDRGNTEAFF. The CDR3 DNA follows: TGTGCCAGCAGTGATCACCGGGACAGGGGAAACACTGAAGCTTTCTTT.

This clone was found once. This sequence joins TRBV29-1 and TRBJ1-1; D is perhaps TRBD1 (5 bases). V dropped 5 bases and J dropped 1 base, with 14 bases sitting between them. Germline V gene sequence: CDR1 SQVTM, CDR2 ANQGSEA. CDR3 length equals 14 residues. CDR3 sequence: CSVRGLMTNTEAFF. DNA of the CDR3: TGCAGCGTTAGGGGATTGATGACGAACACTGAAGCTTTCTTT.

V gene TRBV9 combines with J gene TRBJ2-5; 8 bases agree with TRBD1. CDR1 is SGDLS and CDR2 is YYNGEE in the germline V gene. The length of the CDR3 is 16 residues. V lost 1 base and J lost 4; bases outside the gene matches: 9. The CDR3 nucleotides read TGTGCCAGCAGCGTACAGCCCGGACAGGGTGGAGAGACCCAGTACTTC. Translating it yields CASSVQPGQGGETQYF.

This clone was detected only a few times. The chain couples TRBV29-1 to TRBJ1-1, with D uncertain. The V end was cut by 6 bases, the J end by 4 bases, with 15 bases between. Germline loops: CDR1 SQVTM, CDR2 ANQGSEA. This CDR3 contains 13 residues. This chain's CDR3 is CSVFWAGGTEAFF. The CDR3 region has the DNA TGCAGCGTCTTCTGGGCAGGAGGCACTGAAGCTTTCTTT.

The gene calls are TRBV4-1 and TRBJ2-7, with D perhaps TRBD1 (6 bases). Trimming took 0 bases from V and 3 from J, leaving 18 bases between them. This CDR3 has 17 amino acids. CDR1 MGHRA and CDR2 YSYEKL come from the germline V gene. This CDR3 reads CASSQERSAGTIYEQYF. In DNA, the CDR3 is TGCGCCAGCAGCCAAGAACGATCGGCAGGGACAATCTACGAGCAGTACTTC.

This chain uses TRBV7-6 with TRBJ2-2, with 16 bases identical to TRBD2. This CDR3 is 17 amino acids long. Trimming at V came to 5 bases and at J to 6 bases, leaving 6 bases not matched to a gene. Per the germline V gene, CDR1 is SGHVS and CDR2 is FNYEAQ. The CDR3 DNA is TGTGCCAGCAGCCCGACAGGGACTAGCGGGGGGGCCGGGGAGCTGTTTTTT. Its protein product is CASSPTGTSGGAGELFF.

This chain joins TRBV9 and TRBJ2-3; no clear D gene. The CDR3 length is 15 residues. Trimming removed 0 bases from V and 2 bases from J, with 10 bases in between. Germline V lookup: CDR1 SGDLS, CDR2 YYNGEE. This chain's CDR3 is CASSVGVVPTDTQYF. DNA for the CDR3: TGTGCCAGCAGCGTAGGTGTAGTTCCCACAGATACGCAGTATTTT.

The J gene is TRBJ1-2, the V gene TRBV19, with D perhaps TRBD1 (5 bases). The CDR3 extends over 14 amino acids. Germline-derived CDR1 and CDR2 are LNHDA and SQIVND (reference sequence). Trimming cost V 3 bases and J 1 base, with 9 bases left between them. The CDR3 here is CASSMWGLNYGYTF. The CDR3 nucleotides read TGTGCCAGTAGTATGTGGGGACTTAACTATGGCTACACCTTC.

The chain has TRBV18 and TRBJ1-6, with 7 bases lining up with TRBD1. The trim removed 1 base at V and 0 bases at J, leaving 21 bases unmatched. This CDR3 region has 23 residues. Germline V gene sequence: CDR1 KGHSH, CDR2 LQKENI. CDR3 in amino acids: CASSPHGSGGLRGATSYNSPLHF. CDR3 in DNA: TGTGCCAGCTCACCACACGGGTCAGGGGGTCTCCGAGGGGCAACCTCCTATAATTCACCCCTCCACTTT.

The chain joins TRBV7-6 to TRBJ1-5; 9 bases align to TRBD1. Trimming cost V 5 bases and J 2 bases; bases outside gene matches: 7. Per the germline V gene, CDR1 is SGHVS and CDR2 is FNYEAQ. The CDR3 extends over 16 amino acids. This CDR3 is CASSQEQGAGNQPQHF. The DNA for the CDR3 is TGTGCCAGCAGCCAAGAACAGGGGGCGGGCAATCAGCCCCAGCATTTT.

The V call is TRBV20-1, the J call TRBJ2-7; D is ambiguous. Germline lookup yields CDR1 DFQATT and CDR2 SNEGSKA (reference sequence). The CDR3 length is 11 residues. The V and J ends lost 7 bases and 3 bases respectively, with 10 bases between them. The CDR3 nucleotides read TGCAGTGGCAGTATTGACTACGAGCAGTACTTC. Its translation: CSGSIDYEQYF.

This chain links TRBV5-4 with TRBJ2-4; TRBD1 matches 9 bases. This CDR3 comprises 14 residues. The V gene's germline CDR1 is SGHNT and CDR2 YYREEE (reference sequence). With V trimmed by 0 bases and J by 8 bases, 3 bases remained unmatched. The CDR3 sequence is CASSLEQGADIQYF. In DNA form, the CDR3 reads TGTGCCAGCAGCTTGGAACAGGGGGCGGACATTCAGTACTTC. Together with reference TRBV5-4 and TRBJ2-4, the CDR3 gives the full variable domain: ETGVTQSPTHLIKTRGQQVTLRCSSQSGHNTVSWYQQALGQGPQFIFQYYREEENGRGNFPPRFSGLQFPNYSSELNVNALELDDSALYLCASSLEQGADIQYFGAGTRLSVL.

This chain connects TRBV9 to TRBJ2-1; 13 bases are shared with TRBD2. This CDR3 region has 17 residues. Germline V gene lookup returns CDR1 SGDLS and CDR2 YYNGEE. The V gene end was trimmed by 4 bases and the J gene end by 8 bases; junction bases not matched to a gene: 12. CDR3 nucleotides: TGTGCCAGCAGCCCCCCGCGGACTAGCGGGAGCTTTTATGAGCAGTTCTTC. It specifies CASSPPRTSGSFYEQFF.

The chain is built from TRBV5-4 and TRBJ2-5, with 8 bases matching TRBD2. Germline CDR1 and CDR2: SGHNT and YYREEE (reference sequence). The V segment lost 3 bases and the J segment 5 bases; nucleotides outside the gene matches: 6. The CDR3 contains 14 residues. The CDR3 sequence is CASSSPIAGETQYF. Written as DNA, the CDR3 is TGTGCCAGCAGCTCCCCGATAGCGGGGGAGACCCAGTACTTC. Variable domain in full (rest from reference TRBV5-4 and TRBJ2-5): ETGVTQSPTHLIKTRGQQVTLRCSSQSGHNTVSWYQQALGQGPQFIFQYYREEENGRGNFPPRFSGLQFPNYSSELNVNALELDDSALYLCASSSPIAGETQYFGPGTRLLVL.

This chain connects TRBV18 to TRBJ1-4; D not certain. Germline V lookup: CDR1 KGHSH, CDR2 LQKENI. V lost 3 bases and J lost 6, with 11 bases in between. The CDR3 is 14 residues long. The CDR3 loop reads CASSPLGEDEKLFF. The DNA for the CDR3 is TGTGCCAGCTCACCGCTCGGGGAGGATGAAAAACTGTTTTTT. The full variable domain, with the rest looked up from reference TRBV18 and TRBJ1-4, is NAGVMQNPRHLVRRRGQEARLRCSPMKGHSHVYWYRQLPEEGLKFMVYLQKENIIDESGMPKERFSAEFPKEGPSILRIQQVVRGDSAAYFCASSPLGEDEKLFFGSGTQLSVL.

The chain is built from TRBV5-1 and TRBJ1-6, with D maybe TRBD1 (5 bases). Germline V lookup: CDR1 SGHRS, CDR2 YFSETQ. This CDR3 has 16 residues. V dropped 7 bases and J dropped 9 bases, with 23 bases sitting between them. CDR3 DNA sequence: TGCGCCAGCGGCCAGGGTTTAGGGCCGCCAGGTTCACCCCTCCACTTT. Its translation is CASGQGLGPPGSPLHF.

The V call is TRBV28, the J call TRBJ1-2; TRBD1 might be the D (6 bases). The CDR3 is 15 residues long. V lost 3 bases and J lost 7, with 18 bases in between. From germline, CDR1 is MDHEN and CDR2 SYDVKM. CDR3 amino acids: CASSLVSGGAGGYTF. CDR3 DNA: TGTGCCAGCAGTTTGGTCAGCGGGGGCGCGGGTGGCTACACCTTC.

This clone was recorded only once. This chain uses TRBV19 with TRBJ2-3; TRBD1 agrees at 9 bases. The J segment lost 4 bases and the V segment lost 4 bases, leaving 6 bases of the junction unmatched. From germline, CDR1 is LNHDA and CDR2 SQIVND (reference sequence). CDR3 length equals 15 residues. CDR3 amino acids: CASSRGQGSADTQYF. In DNA, the CDR3 is TGTGCCAGTAGTAGGGGACAGGGTTCAGCAGATACGCAGTATTTT. Full variable domain (outside the CDR3, taken from reference TRBV19 and TRBJ2-3): DGGITQSPKYLFRKEGQNVTLSCEQNLNHDAMYWYRQDPGQGLRLIYYSQIVNDFQKGDIAEGYSVSREKKESFPLTVTSAQKNPTAFYLCASSRGQGSADTQYFGPGTRLTVL.

This clone was counted once. The chain couples TRBV18 to TRBJ2-7, with TRBD1 matching 9 bases. Trimming at V came to 6 bases and at J to 0 bases, leaving 6 bases not matched to a gene. Germline CDR1 and CDR2: KGHSH and LQKENI. CDR3 length: 15 amino acids. CDR3 sequence reads: CASSPYRGLSYEQYF. The CDR3 DNA is TGTGCCAGCTCTCCCTACAGGGGGCTCTCCTACGAGCAGTACTTC.

The rearrangement uses TRBV13 and TRBJ1-5, with D possibly being TRBD1 (6 bases). Trimming cost V 2 bases and J 0 bases, with 8 bases left between them. CDR1 PRHDT and CDR2 FYEKMQ come from the germline V gene (reference sequence). This CDR3 is 15 amino acids long. The CDR3 here is CASSLKGVSNQPQHF. DNA of the CDR3: TGTGCCAGCAGCTTAAAGGGGGTTAGCAATCAGCCCCAGCATTTT.

The chain employs TRBV30 and TRBJ1-2; 7 positions match TRBD1. After removal of 5 bases from V and 8 bases from J, the junction contained 5 bases not matched to a gene. Per the germline V gene, CDR1 is GTSNPN and CDR2 is SVGIG (reference sequence). The CDR3 loop spans 11 amino acids. The CDR3 reads CAWHQGEGYTF. CDR3 in DNA: TGTGCCTGGCACCAGGGGGAGGGCTACACCTTC.